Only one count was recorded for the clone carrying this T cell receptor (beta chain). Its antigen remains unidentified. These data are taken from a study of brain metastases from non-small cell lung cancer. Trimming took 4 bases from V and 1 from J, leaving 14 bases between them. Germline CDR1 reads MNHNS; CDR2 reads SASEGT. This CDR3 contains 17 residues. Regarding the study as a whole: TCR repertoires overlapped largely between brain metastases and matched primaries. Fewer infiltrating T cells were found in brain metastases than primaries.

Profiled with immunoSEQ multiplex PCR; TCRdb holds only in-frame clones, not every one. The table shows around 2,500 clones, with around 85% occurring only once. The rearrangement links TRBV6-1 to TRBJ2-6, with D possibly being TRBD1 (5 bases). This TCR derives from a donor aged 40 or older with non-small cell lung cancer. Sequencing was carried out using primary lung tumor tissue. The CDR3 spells CASSANHQGSGANVLTF. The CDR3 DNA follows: TGTGCCAGCAGTGCGAATCACCAGGGATCTGGGGCCAACGTCCTGACTTTC.